Below, 29 T cell receptor beta chains from the same sample are listed, as sequenced in a study of T-cell reconstitution after alpha-beta-depleted transplantation in children. Preparing the TCRbeta library involved the use of unique molecular identifiers. TCRdb reanalysed the PCR reads using MiXCR and keeps one entry per CDR3 protein. The table includes around 210,000 distinct CDR3 sequences, approximately 6.9% detected once. The sequencing used PBMCs, collected before TCRalphabeta/CD19-depleted stem cell transplant. These TCRs come from a boy aged 2 to 10 with acute lymphoblastic leukemia, due to receive a stem cell transplant.

The sample holds many counts of this clonotype. The genes are TRBV5-1 and TRBJ2-5, with 11 bases lining up with TRBD2. V was clipped by 4 bases and J by 2 bases; unmatched bases: 4. The germline V gene encodes CDR1 SGHRS and CDR2 YFSETQ. This CDR3 is built from 15 residues. CDR3 DNA: TGCGCCAGCAGCCCAGGGACTAGCGGACAAGAGACCCAGTACTTC. It encodes CASSPGTSGQETQYF. Full variable domain (remainder filled in from reference TRBV5-1 and TRBJ2-5): KAGVTQTPRYLIKTRGQQVTLSCSPISGHRSVSWYQQTPGQGLQFLFEYFSETQRNKGNFPGRFSGRQFSNSRSEMNVSTLELGDSALYLCASSPGTSGQETQYFGPGTRLLVL.

The table lists this clonotype with many counts. V and J are TRBV28 and TRBJ2-7, with D uncertain. Per the germline V gene, CDR1 is MDHEN and CDR2 is SYDVKM. The V and J ends lost 3 bases and 5 bases respectively, with 8 bases between them. The CDR3 loop spans 12 amino acids. The CDR3 nucleotides read TGTGCCAGCAGTTTTTCGGTCCACGAGCAGTACTTC. Translation gives CASSFSVHEQYF.

Note on this clonotype: This sequence may be a read error, since a much larger clone differs from it by one base. The CDR3 region is CVSSQGPFPGLAVNTGELFF. As DNA, the CDR3 is TGTGTCAGCAGCCAAGGCCCCTTTCCCGGACTAGCGGTTAACACCGGGGAGCTGTTTTTT. The V gene is TRBV3-1, the J gene TRBJ2-2; 10 nucleotides align to TRBD2. This CDR3 is built from 20 residues. Germline V gene sequence: CDR1 LGHDT, CDR2 YNNKEL (reference sequence).

This clonotype has at least ten counts. The J gene is TRBJ2-3, the V gene TRBV20-1; TRBD2 agrees at 8 bases. CDR3 length: 16 residues. CDR1 and CDR2 from the germline V gene are DFQATT and SNEGSKA (reference sequence). V trimming: 6 bases; J trimming: 6 bases; junction bases outside the gene matches: 17. The CDR3 DNA reads as TGCAGTGCGATAACGGGGGGGAACAGGGTCTCGGATACGCAGTATTTT. The encoded protein is CSAITGGNRVSDTQYF.

This clonotype was seen more than once but under ten times. The J gene is TRBJ1-5, the V gene TRBV7-2; no reliable D call. V was cut by 1 base and J by 3 bases, with 13 bases left in between. The germline V gene has CDR1 SGHTA and CDR2 FQGNSA. The CDR3 spans 16 residues. The CDR3 bases are TGTGCCAGCAGCTTAGGGCCCGTATCAGTCAATCAGCCCCAGCATTTT. As protein: CASSLGPVSVNQPQHF.

This clonotype was seen a few times. The rearrangement uses TRBV5-1 and TRBJ2-7, with D possibly TRBD1 on 6 matching bases. The CDR3 extends over 14 amino acids. Trimming stripped 0 bases from V and 5 bases from J, with 12 bases between. CDR1 SGHRS and CDR2 YFSETQ come from the germline V gene. The CDR3 loop reads CASSLEQGGNEQYF. Written as DNA, the CDR3 is TGCGCCAGCAGCTTGGAACAGGGTGGTAACGAGCAGTACTTC.

In this sample, this clonotype turned up many times. The chain carries TRBV9 and TRBJ2-7, with 9 nucleotides matching TRBD1. This CDR3 region has 16 residues. With V trimmed by 0 bases and J by 4 bases, 8 bases remained unmatched. CDR1 and CDR2 from the germline V gene are SGDLS and YYNGEE. The CDR3 nucleotides are TGTGCCAGCAGCGTAGAGGACAGGGGTGGGCCTTACGAGCAGTACTTC. Translation gives CASSVEDRGGPYEQYF. The full variable domain, rest sourced from reference TRBV9 and TRBJ2-7, is DSGVTQTPKHLITATGQRVTLRCSPRSGDLSVYWYQQSLDQGLQFLIQYYNGEERAKGNILERFSAQQFPDLHSELNLSSLELGDSALYFCASSVEDRGGPYEQYFGPGTRLTVT.

This clonotype showed up just a few times. The rearrangement uses TRBV11-2 and TRBJ2-1; 12 positions agree with TRBD2. This CDR3 is 15 amino acids long. The J segment lost 7 bases and the V segment lost 4 bases, leaving 5 bases of the junction unmatched. Germline assignment: CDR1 SGHAT and CDR2 FQNNGV. The chain's CDR3 is CASSSSGGAGNEQFF. CDR3 bases: TGTGCCAGCAGCTCTAGCGGGGGGGCCGGGAATGAGCAGTTCTTC.

This sequence joins TRBV5-1 and TRBJ2-5; D is possibly TRBD1 or TRBD2 (5 bases each). Germline V CDR1 and CDR2: SGHRS, YFSETQ. V was trimmed by 4 bases and J by 5 bases, leaving 18 bases between them. CDR3 size: 15 residues. CDR3 in DNA: TGCGCCAGCAGCCCCGGGACCGCCAAGGGGGAGACCCAGTACTTC. It translates to CASSPGTAKGETQYF.

This clonotype appeared many times. This chain joins TRBV15 and TRBJ2-5; D is unresolved. V lost 3 bases, J lost 1 base, and 9 bases lay in between. Germline V gene sequence: CDR1 LNHNV, CDR2 YYDKDF (reference sequence). The CDR3 spans 14 residues. The CDR3 DNA sequence: TGTGCCACCAGCAGCCCAGGAACCCAAGAGACCCAGTACTTC. This encodes CATSSPGTQETQYF.

This clonotype has just a few counts. The chain joins TRBV27 to TRBJ1-1; possibly TRBD1 for D (5 bases). The V end lost 6 bases, the J end lost 3 bases, and 17 bases lay between the germline ends. This CDR3 has 15 amino acids. CDR1 is MNHEY and CDR2 is SMNVEV in the germline V gene (reference sequence). CDR3 protein: CASSPGRGTHTEAFF. CDR3 DNA: TGTGCCAGCAGCCCGGGACGGGGGACGCACACTGAAGCTTTCTTT.

The chain uses TRBV6-2 or TRBV6-3 and TRBJ1-1; TRBD1 aligns across 7 bases. The length of the CDR3 is 15 residues. From germline, CDR1 is MNHEY and CDR2 SVGEGT. V shed 6 bases and J 4 bases; nucleotides not matched to a gene: 11. Here the CDR3 reads CASSARGSGSTEAFF. The CDR3 DNA sequence: TGTGCCAGCAGCGCCAGGGGGAGTGGGAGCACTGAAGCTTTCTTT.

At least ten counts were recorded for this clonotype. This sequence joins TRBV29-1 and TRBJ2-3; D is uncertain. Germline V gene data show CDR1 as SQVTM and CDR2 as ANQGSEA. This CDR3 comprises 11 residues. Trimming removed 6 bases from V and 4 bases from J, with 8 bases in between. The CDR3 loop reads CSVLSPDTQYF. The CDR3 bases are TGCAGCGTCTTGTCCCCAGATACGCAGTATTTT.

This clonotype was counted only a few times. The rearrangement links TRBV6-2 or TRBV6-3 to TRBJ2-7, with TRBD2 as a possible D gene (6 bases). Trimming left V 6 bases short and J 3 bases short, with 15 bases between. The CDR3 spans 14 residues. From germline, CDR1 is MNHEY and CDR2 SVGEGT. The CDR3 DNA reads TGTGCCAGCAGATCCGGGACTGGCTTCTACGAGCAGTACTTC. Residues: CASRSGTGFYEQYF.

This clonotype was counted ten times or more. J is TRBJ1-2 and V is TRBV12-3 or TRBV12-4, with a weak D call TRBD1 (5 bases). The CDR3 is 15 amino acids. Trimming removed 4 bases from V and 0 bases from J, with 12 bases in between. The CDR3 DNA follows: TGTGCCAGCAGTTCAGGTCAGGGTACTAACTATGGCTACACCTTC. This translates into CASSSGQGTNYGYTF.

This clonotype has a handful of counts. This chain joins TRBV6-1 and TRBJ2-1, with unresolved D. The CDR3 spans 17 residues. Looked up from germline, CDR1 is MNHNS and CDR2 is SASEGT. Deletions cut 0 bases from V and 6 bases from J, with 18 bases between. The CDR3 protein is CASSEARHQYGANEQFF. DNA for the CDR3: TGTGCCAGCAGTGAAGCCCGTCACCAGTATGGAGCCAATGAGCAGTTCTTC.

This clonotype appeared many times. The chain recombines TRBV7-2 with TRBJ1-1, with a possible D match to TRBD1 (5 bases). The CDR3 spans 15 residues. The V and J ends lost 0 bases and 0 bases respectively, with 8 bases between them. Germline V gene sequence: CDR1 SGHTA, CDR2 FQGNSA. For the CDR3, the DNA is TGTGCCAGCAGCTTAGCGAGGGGTCTGAACACTGAAGCTTTCTTT. This encodes CASSLARGLNTEAFF. Together with reference TRBV7-2 and TRBJ1-1, the CDR3 gives the full variable domain: GAGVSQSPSNKVTEKGKDVELRCDPISGHTALYWYRQSLGQGLEFLIYFQGNSAPDKSGLPSDRFSAERTGGSVSTLTIQRTQQEDSAVYLCASSLARGLNTEAFFGQGTRLTVV.

This clonotype was seen repeatedly, ten times or more. This chain uses TRBV28 with TRBJ2-7; D ambiguous. Looked up from germline, CDR1 is MDHEN and CDR2 is SYDVKM. The CDR3 covers 15 residues. V shed 6 bases and J shed 3 bases, with 18 bases lying between them. The CDR3 DNA reads as TGTGCCAGCAGCCACCAGACGGCCCCACACTACGAGCAGTACTTC. Its protein is CASSHQTAPHYEQYF.

This clonotype was seen repeatedly, ten times or more. The V call is TRBV27, the J call TRBJ2-7; D is perhaps TRBD2 (6 bases). The CDR3 spans 15 residues. Germline CDR1 is MNHEY and CDR2 is SMNVEV (reference sequence). Trimming pared 4 bases from V and 8 bases from J, leaving 21 bases between. CDR3 loop: CASSSGGEYGGQQYF. The CDR3 nucleotides read TGTGCCAGCAGTTCCGGCGGGGAGTACGGTGGCCAGCAGTACTTC.

The sample holds many counts of this clonotype. The chain combines TRBV15 with TRBJ2-7; perhaps TRBD1 as D (6 bases). This CDR3 is 15 amino acids long. Between the trimmed V and J ends, which lost 0 bases and 5 bases, there was a span of 14 bases. Germline V gene sequence: CDR1 LNHNV, CDR2 YYDKDF (reference sequence). In nucleotides, the CDR3 is TGTGCCACCAGCAGAGATAGGGCAGGGGCCGACGAGCAGTACTTC. As protein: CATSRDRAGADEQYF.

V gene TRBV25-1 combines with J gene TRBJ1-6; D call uncertain. The V gene lost 3 bases and the J gene lost 6 bases, with 18 bases spanning the gap. The CDR3 has 17 amino acids. Germline loops: CDR1 MGHDK, CDR2 SYGVNS. As DNA, the CDR3 is TGTGCCAGCAGTGACCGTGGACTCCAGATTCCTAATTCACCCCTCCACTTT. Translated, it gives CASSDRGLQIPNSPLHF.

This clonotype was recorded a few times. The chain has TRBV10-3 and TRBJ1-6, with TRBD1 identical over 7 bases. J gave up 7 bases and V 8 bases, and 5 bases lay outside the gene matches. The CDR3 is 13 residues long. The germline CDR1 and CDR2 sequences are ENHRY and SYGVKD. CDR3 sequence reads: CAIGGTDNSPLHF. The CDR3 DNA reads TGTGCCATCGGAGGGACAGACAATTCACCCCTCCACTTT.

This clonotype showed up many times. J is TRBJ1-1 and V is TRBV20-1; D unclear. The CDR3 is 11 amino acids. CDR1 and CDR2 from the germline V gene are DFQATT and SNEGSKA (reference sequence). V was cut by 5 bases and J by 1 base, with 5 bases left in between. The CDR3 coding sequence is TGCAGTGCTGGGGAGAACACTGAAGCTTTCTTT. Translating it yields CSAGENTEAFF.

This clonotype was seen ten or more times. The chain employs TRBV6-2 or TRBV6-3 and TRBJ2-1, with 7 bases fitting TRBD2. This CDR3 comprises 15 residues. Per the germline V gene, CDR1 is MNHEY and CDR2 is SVGEGT. J gave up 4 bases and V 5 bases, and 8 bases lay outside the gene matches. The DNA for the CDR3 is TGTGCCAGCAGTCCACAGGCGGGGGTGTACAATGAGCAGTTCTTC. It specifies CASSPQAGVYNEQFF.

This clonotype came up many times. The chain uses TRBV5-6 and TRBJ2-1; 11 nucleotides line up with TRBD2. The CDR3 covers 16 residues. In germline, CDR1 is SGHDT, CDR2 YYEEEE. V lost 5 bases to trimming and J lost 2 bases; unmatched junction nucleotides: 6. CDR3 sequence (DNA): TGTGCCAGCAGTTACAGTAGCGGGGGGGCCTACAATGAGCAGTTCTTC. Residues: CASSYSSGGAYNEQFF.

This clonotype was picked up many times. CDR3: CASSFNMGARTDTQYF. Written as DNA, the CDR3 is TGTGCCAGCAGTTTCAATATGGGGGCCCGCACAGATACGCAGTATTTT. The chain couples TRBV12-3 or TRBV12-4 to TRBJ2-3; TRBD1 might be the D (6 bases). V dropped 3 bases and J dropped 1 base, with 14 bases sitting between them. The CDR3 is made up of 16 amino acids.

This clonotype came up many times. The chain links TRBV5-1 to TRBJ1-1, with D possibly TRBD1 on 5 matching bases. With 0 bases removed from V and 5 bases from J, the gap between germline ends came to 11 bases. The germline CDR1 and CDR2 sequences are SGHRS and YFSETQ. The CDR3 runs 14 residues. This CDR3 reads CASSLEGVRTEAFF. The CDR3 DNA follows: TGCGCCAGCAGCTTGGAAGGGGTTCGAACTGAAGCTTTCTTT.

This clonotype was seen more than once but under ten times. The chain combines TRBV21-1 with TRBJ2-7; the D segment call TRBD2 is taken from the table without a DNA check. TRBV21-1 is classified as a pseudogene. This CDR3 contains 17 residues. The CDR3 loop reads CASSKEVQRGPVDEQYF. The CDR3 region has the DNA TGTGCCAGCAGCAAAGAGGTACAGCGGGGTCCGGTGGACGAGCAGTACTTC.

Ten or more counts support this clonotype. The chain is built from TRBV4-3 and TRBJ2-1, with unresolved D. The germline CDR1 and CDR2 sequences are LGHNA and YSLEER. The CDR3 spans 13 residues. Trimming pared 5 bases from V and 5 bases from J, leaving 10 bases between. CDR3 residues: CASSFTNNNEQFF. DNA for the CDR3: TGCGCCAGCAGCTTTACTAACAACAATGAGCAGTTCTTC.